This T cell receptor beta chain was identified during a study of T cell responses to AZD1222 COVID-19 vaccine. Only in-frame clones appear in the TCRdb table, and some are missing; sequencing was by immunoSEQ multiplex PCR. The sample lists some 120,000 clones; around 87% were seen once. This CDR3 has 12 residues. Germline V CDR1 and CDR2: MGHDK, SYGVNS. The receptor comes from an adult in good health. The source material was peripheral blood, sampled on day 0 of AZD1222 vaccination. The rearrangement links TRBV25-1 to TRBJ2-5, with TRBD2 matching over 8 bases. CDR3 coding DNA: TGTGCGATAAGCGGGGGATTAGAGACCCAGTACTTC. Translated: CAISGGLETQYF.